One and the same sample provided the 17 T cell receptor beta chains below, sequenced in a study of identical twins. A single record per CDR3 protein comes from TCRdb applying MiXCR to the 5' RACE reads. The sample includes some 900,000 distinct CDR3 sequences, about 12% of them seen just once. These same records also appear under a second study, on yellow fever vaccine responses in identical twins.

Sequencing was carried out using PBMCs. The receptor set was obtained from a young woman in good health.

This clonotype was detected only a few times. The chain combines TRBV2 with TRBJ2-1; 7 positions agree with TRBD1. CDR3 length equals 12 residues. Germline CDR1 is SNHLY and CDR2 is FYNNEI. The V gene end was trimmed by 6 bases and the J gene end by 8 bases; junction bases not matched to a gene: 4. The DNA for the CDR3 is TGTGCCAGCAGCGGGACAGCTCATGAGCAGTTCTTC. This sequence encodes CASSGTAHEQFF.

This clonotype was detected a few times. The gene calls are TRBV3-1 and TRBJ1-1, with D unclear. The CDR3 extends over 14 amino acids. Between the trimmed V and J ends, which lost 0 bases and 7 bases, there was a span of 12 bases. Germline CDR1 and CDR2: LGHDT and YNNKEL (reference sequence). The CDR3 protein is CASSQDSGGLEAFF. CDR3 DNA: TGTGCCAGCAGCCAAGATTCGGGAGGGCTTGAAGCTTTCTTT.

This clonotype has a handful of counts. In DNA, the CDR3 is TGTGCCAGCAGCCAAGAGGTGCAGGGTGTCTACGAGCAGTACGTC. As protein: CASSQEVQGVYEQYV. This chain joins TRBV4-2 and TRBJ2-7, with D possibly matching TRBD1 (5 bases). CDR3 length: 15 residues. The germline CDR1 and CDR2 sequences are LGHNA and YNFKEQ. V was trimmed by 0 bases and J by 3 bases, leaving 12 bases between them.

This sequence joins TRBV24-1 and TRBJ1-5; D is perhaps TRBD1 (5 bases). The CDR3 loop spans 16 amino acids. Trimming pared 2 bases from V and 4 bases from J, leaving 14 bases between. Germline CDR1 KGHDR, CDR2 SFDVKD. The CDR3 nucleotides read TGTGCCACCAGTGATTATACGGGGCCCAAAAATCAGCCCCAGCATTTT. Encoded protein: CATSDYTGPKNQPQHF.

The chain combines TRBV20-1 with TRBJ2-2; possibly TRBD2 for D (6 bases). This CDR3 is 12 amino acids long. CDR1 and CDR2 from the germline V gene are DFQATT and SNEGSKA (reference sequence). The CDR3 here is CRAGLNTGELFF. CDR3 sequence (DNA): TGCAGGGCGGGGTTGAACACCGGGGAGCTGTTTTTT.

This clonotype was found a few times. V is TRBV9 and J is TRBJ2-3; 14 nucleotides align to TRBD2. CDR3 length: 16 residues. Germline-derived CDR1 and CDR2 are SGDLS and YYNGEE. V gave up 2 bases and J gave up 6 bases; unmatched junction bases: 5. The CDR3 nucleotides read TGTGCCAGCAGCGTCATGGGACTAGCGGGAGTTGATACGCAGTATTTT. Amino acids: CASSVMGLAGVDTQYF.

The genes are TRBV4-1 and TRBJ2-1, with D tentatively TRBD1 (6 bases). Trimming removed 1 base at V and 2 bases at J, with 12 bases between. Per the germline V gene, CDR1 is MGHRA and CDR2 is YSYEKL. This CDR3 spans 16 amino acids. Written as DNA, the CDR3 is TGCGCCAGCAGCCAAGGGGACAACCTACCCTACAATGAGCAGTTCTTC. It codes for CASSQGDNLPYNEQFF.

This clonotype was seen more than once but under ten times. The chain joins TRBV5-1 to TRBJ1-3, with TRBD1 as a possible D gene (6 bases). The CDR3 is made up of 14 amino acids. The germline CDR1 and CDR2 sequences are SGHRS and YFSETQ. V shed 2 bases and J shed 3 bases, with 9 bases lying between them. The DNA for the CDR3 is TGCGCCAGCAGCTTAGGGGACAATGGAAACACCATATATTTT. Translating it yields CASSLGDNGNTIYF.

In this sample, this clonotype turned up a few times. The chain links TRBV27 to TRBJ2-2; D gene uncertain. V lost 5 bases, J lost 0 bases, and 10 bases lay in between. CDR1 is MNHEY and CDR2 is SMNVEV in the germline V gene (reference sequence). The CDR3 totals 15 residues. The CDR3 bases are TGTGCCAGCAGTGAAGACAAAGCGAACACCGGGGAGCTGTTTTTT. Protein product: CASSEDKANTGELFF.

This clonotype appeared many times. The rearrangement links TRBV5-6 to TRBJ2-7, with TRBD2 matching over 9 bases. J was trimmed by 2 bases and V by 4 bases; bases with no gene match: 7. The CDR3 runs 15 residues. Per germline, CDR1 SGHDT and CDR2 YYEEEE. This chain's CDR3 is CASSLDGGRAYEQYF. CDR3 DNA sequence: TGTGCCAGCAGCCTAGACGGCGGGAGGGCCTACGAGCAGTACTTC.

V and J are TRBV7-2 and TRBJ2-3; 7 bases match TRBD1. This CDR3 is built from 17 residues. Germline CDR1 reads SGHTA; CDR2 reads FQGNSA. V lost 2 bases and J lost 2; bases outside the gene matches: 10. CDR3 amino acids: CASSLKPGQRVTDTQYF. As DNA, the CDR3 is TGTGCCAGCAGCTTAAAACCGGGACAGAGGGTCACAGATACGCAGTATTTT.

This clonotype has just a few counts. The chain has TRBV25-1 and TRBJ2-7; 7 positions agree with TRBD1. The J segment lost 6 bases and the V segment lost 4 bases, leaving 12 bases of the junction unmatched. Germline V lookup: CDR1 MGHDK, CDR2 SYGVNS. The CDR3 totals 15 residues. CDR3 sequence (DNA): TGTGCCAGCAGTGCCCTGGACAGGTCCCAGGGCGAGCAGTACTTC. It is translated as CASSALDRSQGEQYF.

A few counts support this clonotype. This chain connects TRBV6-2 or TRBV6-3 to TRBJ2-5; no firm D call. The V end was cut by 0 bases, the J end by 1 base, with 9 bases between. The CDR3 has 15 residues. Germline lookup yields CDR1 MNHEY and CDR2 SVGEGT. CDR3 sequence (DNA): TGTGCCAGCAGTTACTCGCCTAGTCCCCAAGAGACCCAGTACTTC. It encodes CASSYSPSPQETQYF.

A few counts support this clonotype. The V gene is TRBV12-3 or TRBV12-4, the J gene TRBJ2-3, with 7 bases fitting TRBD2. V lost 6 bases to trimming and J lost 0 bases; unmatched junction nucleotides: 9. The CDR3 has 16 residues. CDR3 in DNA: TGTGCCAGCAGCCCCGTGCCAGCGGGGAGCACAGATACGCAGTATTTT. Amino acid sequence: CASSPVPAGSTDTQYF.

This chain uses TRBV12-3 or TRBV12-4 with TRBJ2-7, with TRBD1 identical over 7 bases. There are 16 residues in the CDR3. J gave up 2 bases and V 2 bases, and 9 bases lay outside the gene matches. CDR3 sequence reads: CASSLTKGQLAYEQYF. The CDR3 bases are TGTGCCAGCAGTTTAACAAAGGGACAGCTTGCCTACGAGCAGTACTTC.

This clonotype has a handful of counts. V usage is TRBV12-3 or TRBV12-4 and J usage is TRBJ1-4, with 7 positions matching TRBD1. V shed 6 bases and J 4 bases; nucleotides not matched to a gene: 8. CDR3 length equals 15 residues. CDR3: CASRRTGTVNEKLFF. Here the CDR3 DNA reads TGTGCCAGCAGGCGGACCGGGACAGTTAATGAAAAACTGTTTTTT.

This clonotype was seen many times. The rearrangement uses TRBV11-2 and TRBJ1-2, with a possible D match to TRBD1 (5 bases). CDR3 length: 11 amino acids. The ends were cut back, 4 bases at V and 8 bases at J, with 8 bases in the middle. Per the germline V gene, CDR1 is SGHAT and CDR2 is FQNNGV. The chain's CDR3 is CASSWGGGYTF. The CDR3 DNA sequence: TGTGCCAGCAGCTGGGGGGGAGGCTACACCTTC.